This is a list of T cell receptor beta chains from one sample in a study of blood T cells in healthy people across ages. Using its own MiXCR run on the 5' RACE reads, TCRdb lists one record per CDR3 protein. This table has 1,100,000 or so distinct CDR3 sequences, 40% to 50% appearing once. Material for sequencing was blood. Every receptor here comes from a woman in her fifties or sixties in good health. Each CDR3 is given with its conserved first and last residue. The order of the fields is V gene, clone size, D gene, CDR3 length, J gene, CDR3 protein, CDR3 DNA. The D gene is left open where the match is weak. Clone size, where shown, is once, few, many, or a class for clones that have expanded.

v_gene: TRBV2
abundance: .
d_gene: TRBD1
len: 15
j_gene: TRBJ2-7
CDR3aa: CASSELGTGAGEQYF
CDR3nt: TGTGCCAGCAGTGAATTGGGGACAGGGGCCGGAGAGCAGTACTTC

v_gene: TRBV28
abundance: .
d_gene: TRBD1
len: 16
j_gene: TRBJ2-7
CDR3aa: CASSPGQGLTYNEQYF
CDR3nt: TGTGCCAGCAGTCCCGGACAGGGTTTGACCTACAATGAGCAGTACTTC

v_gene: TRBV20-1
abundance: .
d_gene: TRBD1
len: 13
j_gene: TRBJ2-7
CDR3aa: CSARSTGGYEQYF
CDR3nt: TGCAGTGCTAGATCGACAGGGGGCTACGAGCAGTACTTC

v_gene: TRBV6-5
abundance: few
d_gene: .
len: 13
j_gene: TRBJ1-5
CDR3aa: CATSPGQNQPQHF
CDR3nt: TGTGCCACCAGCCCAGGGCAGAATCAGCCCCAGCATTTT

v_gene: TRBV4-2
abundance: .
d_gene: .
len: 15
j_gene: TRBJ2-7
CDR3aa: CASSQGSSGTYEQYF
CDR3nt: TGTGCCAGCAGCCAAGGGTCATCAGGAACCTACGAGCAGTACTTC

v_gene: TRBV4-2
abundance: .
d_gene: .
len: 17
j_gene: TRBJ2-1
CDR3aa: CASSQELTSGLYNEQFF
CDR3nt: TGTGCCAGCAGCCAAGAACTTACGAGCGGGCTCTACAATGAGCAGTTCTTC

v_gene: TRBV6-5
abundance: few
d_gene: TRBD2
len: 15
j_gene: TRBJ2-7
CDR3aa: CASSRGGLEGSEQYF
CDR3nt: TGTGCCAGCAGTCGAGGCGGACTAGAGGGAAGCGAGCAGTACTTC

v_gene: TRBV4-1
abundance: .
d_gene: TRBD1
len: 16
j_gene: TRBJ2-7
CDR3aa: CASSQAPGQGLDEQYF
CDR3nt: TGCGCCAGCAGCCAAGCCCCGGGACAGGGGTTAGACGAGCAGTACTTC

v_gene: TRBV20-1
abundance: .
d_gene: TRBD2
len: 15
j_gene: TRBJ2-7
CDR3aa: CSAPRLAGGPLEQYF
CDR3nt: TGCAGTGCCCCCCGACTAGCGGGAGGGCCCCTCGAGCAGTACTTC

v_gene: TRBV29-1
abundance: few
d_gene: TRBD1
len: 15
j_gene: TRBJ1-2
CDR3aa: CSVDAGTGSNYGYTF
CDR3nt: TGCAGCGTAGACGCCGGGACAGGGTCTAACTATGGCTACACCTTC

v_gene: TRBV5-1
abundance: .
d_gene: TRBD2
len: 15
j_gene: TRBJ2-1
CDR3aa: CASSLAGTSGNEQFF
CDR3nt: TGCGCCAGCAGCTTAGCCGGGACTAGCGGGAATGAGCAGTTCTTC

v_gene: TRBV29-1
abundance: .
d_gene: TRBD2
len: 15
j_gene: TRBJ2-7
CDR3aa: CSVEESGGQNVEQYF
CDR3nt: TGCAGCGTTGAAGAGAGCGGGGGGCAAAATGTCGAGCAGTACTTC

v_gene: TRBV10-3
abundance: .
d_gene: .
len: 13
j_gene: TRBJ2-7
CDR3aa: CAISESIEGEQYF
CDR3nt: TGTGCCATCAGTGAGTCGATTGAGGGTGAGCAGTACTTC

v_gene: TRBV20-1
abundance: few
d_gene: .
len: 11
j_gene: TRBJ2-5
CDR3aa: CSGKGLETQYF
CDR3nt: TGCAGCGGGAAGGGGCTTGAGACCCAGTACTTC

v_gene: TRBV28
abundance: .
d_gene: TRBD2
len: 16
j_gene: TRBJ2-7
CDR3aa: CASHWETSGTVYEQYF
CDR3nt: TGTGCCAGCCATTGGGAAACTAGCGGGACAGTCTACGAGCAGTACTTC

v_gene: TRBV5-6
abundance: once
d_gene: .
len: 12
j_gene: TRBJ1-2
CDR3aa: CASRGQLNGYTF
CDR3nt: TGTGCCAGCAGAGGACAGCTTAATGGCTACACCTTC

v_gene: TRBV4-1
abundance: .
d_gene: TRBD2
len: 15
j_gene: TRBJ2-3
CDR3aa: CASSMRTSGTDTQYF
CDR3nt: TGCGCCAGCAGCATGCGGACTAGCGGCACAGATACGCAGTATTTT

v_gene: TRBV5-8
abundance: few
d_gene: .
len: 12
j_gene: TRBJ2-7
CDR3aa: CASSLDKYEQYF
CDR3nt: TGTGCCAGCAGCTTGGACAAATACGAGCAGTACTTC

v_gene: TRBV5-1
abundance: .
d_gene: .
len: 16
j_gene: TRBJ2-2
CDR3aa: CASSLVDPTNTGELFF
CDR3nt: TGCGCCAGCAGCTTGGTAGACCCTACGAACACCGGGGAGCTGTTTTTT

v_gene: TRBV5-1
abundance: .
d_gene: TRBD1
len: 14
j_gene: TRBJ2-7
CDR3aa: CASTLRQGTYEQYF
CDR3nt: TGCGCCAGCACCCTGAGACAGGGGACCTACGAGCAGTACTTC

v_gene: TRBV4-2
abundance: few
d_gene: .
len: 16
j_gene: TRBJ2-1
CDR3aa: CASSQDRGINYNEQFF
CDR3nt: TGTGCCAGCAGCCAAGATCGGGGGATCAACTACAATGAGCAGTTCTTC

v_gene: TRBV20-1
abundance: few
d_gene: TRBD2
len: 16
j_gene: TRBJ2-7
CDR3aa: CSASFLAGGGRYEQYF
CDR3nt: TGCAGTGCTAGTTTCCTAGCGGGAGGGGGACGCTACGAGCAGTACTTC

v_gene: TRBV29-1
abundance: .
d_gene: .
len: 16
j_gene: TRBJ2-1
CDR3aa: CSVDGRVLEGYNEQFF
CDR3nt: TGCAGCGTTGATGGTCGGGTTCTGGAGGGCTACAATGAGCAGTTCTTC

v_gene: TRBV6-2/TRBV6-3
abundance: .
d_gene: .
len: 14
j_gene: TRBJ2-5
CDR3aa: CASSYVGYQETQYF
CDR3nt: TGTGCCAGCAGTTACGTGGGATACCAAGAGACCCAGTACTTC

v_gene: TRBV15
abundance: .
d_gene: .
len: 13
j_gene: TRBJ2-5
CDR3aa: CATSRGVQETQYF
CDR3nt: TGTGCCACCAGCAGGGGAGTTCAAGAGACCCAGTACTTC

v_gene: TRBV4-1
abundance: .
d_gene: .
len: 19
j_gene: TRBJ2-4
CDR3aa: CASSQDLLAQALAKNIQYF
CDR3nt: TGCGCCAGCAGCCAAGATCTCTTGGCGCAGGCCTTAGCCAAAAACATTCAGTACTTC

v_gene: TRBV14
abundance: .
d_gene: TRBD2
len: 19
j_gene: TRBJ2-1
CDR3aa: CASSQGPASGRRNYNEQFF
CDR3nt: TGTGCCAGCAGCCAAGGGCCCGCTAGCGGGAGGAGAAATTACAATGAGCAGTTCTTC

v_gene: TRBV2
abundance: few
d_gene: .
len: 17
j_gene: TRBJ2-7
CDR3aa: CASSVPGTHQSSYEQYF
CDR3nt: TGTGCCAGCAGCGTACCCGGGACACACCAATCCTCCTACGAGCAGTACTTC

v_gene: TRBV30
abundance: .
d_gene: TRBD2
len: 16
j_gene: TRBJ2-3
CDR3aa: CAWRGLAGEVEDTQYF
CDR3nt: TGTGCCTGGAGGGGACTAGCGGGAGAAGTAGAAGATACGCAGTATTTT

v_gene: TRBV27
abundance: few
d_gene: .
len: 14
j_gene: TRBJ2-1
CDR3aa: CASSRGSTYNEQFF
CDR3nt: TGTGCCAGCAGTCGGGGGTCAACCTACAATGAGCAGTTCTTC

v_gene: TRBV24-1
abundance: .
d_gene: .
len: 15
j_gene: TRBJ2-1
CDR3aa: CATSGLTKSPNEQFF
CDR3nt: TGTGCCACCAGTGGATTGACCAAGTCCCCCAATGAGCAGTTCTTC

v_gene: TRBV13
abundance: few
d_gene: TRBD2
len: 15
j_gene: TRBJ2-1
CDR3aa: CASSLRASGSSEQFF
CDR3nt: TGTGCCAGCAGCTTACGGGCTAGCGGGAGCAGTGAGCAGTTCTTC

v_gene: TRBV3-1
abundance: many
d_gene: TRBD2
len: 15
j_gene: TRBJ2-4
CDR3aa: CASSPGAGGKNIQYF
CDR3nt: TGTGCCAGCAGCCCGGGGGCGGGGGGCAAAAACATTCAGTACTTC

v_gene: TRBV6-5
abundance: once
d_gene: TRBD2
len: 14
j_gene: TRBJ2-7
CDR3aa: CASRGLAGDGEQYF
CDR3nt: TGTGCCAGCAGGGGGTTGGCGGGAGATGGCGAGCAGTACTTC

v_gene: TRBV4-1
abundance: .
d_gene: .
len: 16
j_gene: TRBJ2-5
CDR3aa: CASSQDTGLSIETQYF
CDR3nt: TGCGCCAGCAGCCAAGATACAGGACTCTCTATCGAGACCCAGTACTTC

v_gene: TRBV29-1
abundance: .
d_gene: .
len: 15
j_gene: TRBJ2-1
CDR3aa: CSVEAQGPSYNEQFF
CDR3nt: TGCAGCGTTGAAGCCCAAGGGCCCTCCTACAATGAGCAGTTCTTC

v_gene: TRBV10-3
abundance: .
d_gene: TRBD2
len: 16
j_gene: TRBJ2-5
CDR3aa: CAISESIPSGSGEQYF
CDR3nt: TGTGCCATCAGTGAGTCGATTCCTAGCGGGAGTGGTGAGCAGTACTTC

v_gene: TRBV5-1
abundance: few
d_gene: .
len: 15
j_gene: TRBJ1-4
CDR3aa: CASSLEGATNEKLFF
CDR3nt: TGCGCCAGCAGCTTGGAGGGGGCAACTAATGAAAAACTGTTTTTT

v_gene: TRBV20-1
abundance: .
d_gene: TRBD2
len: 12
j_gene: TRBJ2-7
CDR3aa: CSASLAGSEQYF
CDR3nt: TGCAGTGCTAGTCTAGCGGGAAGCGAGCAGTACTTC

v_gene: TRBV18
abundance: .
d_gene: .
len: 15
j_gene: TRBJ2-3
CDR3aa: CASSPQGLSTDTQYF
CDR3nt: TGTGCCAGCTCACCACAGGGATTGTCCACAGATACGCAGTATTTT

v_gene: TRBV12-3/TRBV12-4
abundance: .
d_gene: .
len: 12
j_gene: TRBJ2-7
CDR3aa: CASSSWVPEQYF
CDR3nt: TGTGCCAGCTCGAGCTGGGTCCCCGAGCAGTACTTC

v_gene: TRBV7-7
abundance: few
d_gene: TRBD1
len: 16
j_gene: TRBJ2-1
CDR3aa: CASSAGTGVAYNEQFF
CDR3nt: TGTGCCAGCAGCGCGGGGACAGGGGTAGCCTACAATGAGCAGTTCTTC

v_gene: TRBV5-1
abundance: .
d_gene: TRBD2
len: 14
j_gene: TRBJ2-7
CDR3aa: CASSVTSGVYEQYF
CDR3nt: TGCGCCAGCTCCGTGACTAGCGGGGTCTACGAGCAGTACTTC

v_gene: TRBV7-9
abundance: once
d_gene: .
len: 13
j_gene: TRBJ2-1
CDR3aa: CASTETGEGEQFF
CDR3nt: TGTGCCAGCACTGAGACGGGAGAGGGAGAGCAGTTCTTC

v_gene: TRBV20-1
abundance: .
d_gene: .
len: 16
j_gene: TRBJ2-3
CDR3aa: CSARSKGDWNTDTQYF
CDR3nt: TGCAGTGCTAGATCTAAAGGGGACTGGAACACAGATACGCAGTATTTT

v_gene: TRBV20-1
abundance: few
d_gene: TRBD2
len: 12
j_gene: TRBJ2-7
CDR3aa: CSAPDSGREQYF
CDR3nt: TGCAGTGCCCCAGATAGCGGGAGGGAGCAGTACTTC

v_gene: TRBV20-1
abundance: .
d_gene: .
len: 14
j_gene: TRBJ2-5
CDR3aa: CSAMGRGQQETQYF
CDR3nt: TGCAGTGCTATGGGTCGAGGGCAACAAGAGACCCAGTACTTC

v_gene: TRBV27
abundance: .
d_gene: .
len: 13
j_gene: TRBJ1-2
CDR3aa: CASSLSFGGDYTF
CDR3nt: TGTGCCAGCAGTTTATCGTTCGGGGGCGACTACACCTTC

v_gene: TRBV7-2
abundance: many
d_gene: TRBD2
len: 17
j_gene: TRBJ2-7
CDR3aa: CASSLAGLAGGYLEQYF
CDR3nt: TGTGCCAGCAGCTTAGCGGGCCTAGCGGGAGGGTACCTCGAGCAGTACTTC

v_gene: TRBV20-1
abundance: .
d_gene: .
len: 12
j_gene: TRBJ2-7
CDR3aa: CSARPQTHEQYF
CDR3nt: TGCAGTGCTAGACCCCAAACCCACGAGCAGTACTTC

v_gene: TRBV5-1
abundance: .
d_gene: TRBD1
len: 15
j_gene: TRBJ2-7
CDR3aa: CASRQASGGWGEQYF
CDR3nt: TGCGCCAGCAGACAAGCGTCAGGGGGCTGGGGGGAGCAGTACTTC

v_gene: TRBV24-1
abundance: .
d_gene: .
len: 11
j_gene: TRBJ2-1
CDR3aa: CATEDRHEQFF
CDR3nt: TGTGCCACCGAGGATCGCCATGAGCAGTTCTTC

v_gene: TRBV12-3/TRBV12-4
abundance: .
d_gene: TRBD1
len: 14
j_gene: TRBJ2-1
CDR3aa: CASSLAKDRNEQFF
CDR3nt: TGTGCCAGCAGTTTAGCAAAGGACAGGAATGAGCAGTTCTTC